The T cell receptor beta chain under discussion was sequenced for a study of T cell changes during pregnancy in multiple sclerosis. Method: immunoSEQ multiplex PCR; TCRdb's copy keeps in-frame clones and lacks some. The sample consists of some 64,000 clones, around 93% of them appearing once. Germline CDR1 is LNHNV and CDR2 is YYDKDF (reference sequence). V gave up 1 base and J gave up 7 bases; unmatched junction bases: 7. The CDR3 is 17 residues long. The material was peripheral blood, obtained in the first trimester of pregnancy. This TCR was sampled from a female donor with multiple sclerosis, enrolled in a pregnancy study. V gene TRBV15 combines with J gene TRBJ2-2, with 12 nucleotides matching TRBD2. This CDR3 is CATSRGLAGGPDGELFF. The DNA of the CDR3 is TGTGCCACCAGCAGAGGTCTAGCGGGAGGGCCCGACGGGGAGCTGTTTTTT. The full variable domain, with the rest looked up from reference TRBV15 and TRBJ2-2, is DAMVIQNPRYQVTQFGKPVTLSCSQTLNHNVMYWYQQKSSQAPKLLFHYYDKDFNNEADTPDNFQSRRPNTSFCFLDIRSPGLGDTAMYLCATSRGLAGGPDGELFFGEGSRLTVL.